A selection of T cell receptor beta chains follows, all from one sample in a study of a mutant IDH1 vaccine in newly diagnosed glioma. These TCRs are of unknown antigen specificity. This table comes from immunoSEQ multiplex PCR, and its TCRdb copy is limited to in-frame clones, with some not included. The profile shows about 56,000 clones, roughly 76% of them singletons. The specimen comprised PBMCs, sampled from a glioma patient whose treatment included an IDH1 peptide vaccine. All receptors come from a man aged 45 to 65 with glioma. Both conserved end residues are part of each CDR3. The D gene is left open where the match is weak. Clone size appears in some rows only: once, few, many, or a class for an expanded clone.

D gene: NA; V gene: TRBV4-1; clone size: few; J gene: TRBJ1-1; CDR3 protein: CASSLDTEAFF; CDR3 DNA: TGCGCCAGCAGCCTGGACACTGAAGCTTTCTTT
D gene: NA; V gene: TRBV5-1; clone size: NA; J gene: TRBJ2-3; CDR3 protein: CASSLTVPTDTQYF; CDR3 DNA: TGCGCCAGCAGCTTAACAGTCCCCACAGATACGCAGTATTTT
D gene: NA; V gene: TRBV7-8; clone size: NA; J gene: TRBJ1-5; CDR3 protein: CASSLALTVNQPQHF; CDR3 DNA: TGTGCCAGCAGCTTAGCGCTAACAGTCAATCAGCCCCAGCATTTT
D gene: TRBD2; V gene: TRBV4-2; clone size: NA; J gene: TRBJ2-1; CDR3 protein: CASSQYSGGPGGNEQFF; CDR3 DNA: TGTGCCAGCAGCCAATATAGCGGGGGGCCCGGAGGCAATGAGCAGTTCTTC
D gene: NA; V gene: TRBV6-1; clone size: NA; J gene: TRBJ2-5; CDR3 protein: CASSEYVAETQYF; CDR3 DNA: TGTGCCAGCAGTGAATACGTCGCAGAGACCCAGTACTTC
D gene: NA; V gene: TRBV4-3; clone size: NA; J gene: TRBJ1-4; CDR3 protein: CASSQDYSPGLLNEKLFF; CDR3 DNA: TGCGCCAGCAGCCAAGATTATTCACCGGGACTGCTTAATGAAAAACTGTTTTTT
D gene: TRBD1; V gene: TRBV5-4; clone size: NA; J gene: TRBJ2-3; CDR3 protein: CASSLEGTGAPDTQYF; CDR3 DNA: TGTGCCAGCAGCTTGGAGGGGACAGGGGCCCCAGATACGCAGTATTTT
D gene: TRBD1; V gene: TRBV6-5; clone size: NA; J gene: TRBJ1-1; CDR3 protein: CASRQGATEAFF; CDR3 DNA: TGTGCCAGCAGACAGGGGGCAACTGAAGCTTTCTTT
D gene: NA; V gene: TRBV6-6; clone size: once; J gene: TRBJ1-5; CDR3 protein: CASSTNRIVKQPQHF; CDR3 DNA: TGTGCCAGCAGTACGAACAGGATAGTCAAACAGCCCCAGCATTTT
D gene: NA; V gene: TRBV14; clone size: once; J gene: TRBJ2-3; CDR3 protein: CASSDHGDTQYF; CDR3 DNA: TGTGCCAGCAGCGACCACGGAGATACGCAGTATTTT
D gene: NA; V gene: TRBV7-2; clone size: few; J gene: TRBJ1-5; CDR3 protein: CASSSGGWQPQHF; CDR3 DNA: TGTGCCAGCAGCTCGGGAGGTTGGCAGCCCCAGCATTTT
D gene: TRBD1; V gene: TRBV5-1; clone size: few; J gene: TRBJ1-1; CDR3 protein: CASSLRTGSTEAFF; CDR3 DNA: TGCGCCAGCAGCTTGAGGACAGGGTCGACTGAAGCTTTCTTT
D gene: NA; V gene: TRBV6-5; clone size: NA; J gene: TRBJ2-3; CDR3 protein: CASSSISGLSTDTQYF; CDR3 DNA: TGTGCCAGCAGTTCGATCAGCGGGCTTAGCACAGATACGCAGTATTTT
D gene: NA; V gene: TRBV18; clone size: NA; J gene: TRBJ1-1; CDR3 protein: CASSPPQRNTEAFF; CDR3 DNA: TGTGCCAGCTCACCACCGCAGCGGAACACTGAAGCTTTCTTT
D gene: NA; V gene: TRBV9; clone size: NA; J gene: TRBJ2-3; CDR3 protein: CASSVLAADTQYF; CDR3 DNA: TGTGCCAGCAGCGTACTAGCAGCAGATACGCAGTATTTT
D gene: NA; V gene: TRBV19; clone size: few; J gene: TRBJ2-2; CDR3 protein: CASRTGGANTGELFF; CDR3 DNA: TGTGCCAGTAGGACCGGGGGAGCCAACACCGGGGAGCTGTTTTTT
D gene: NA; V gene: TRBV28; clone size: medium-sized; J gene: TRBJ2-7; CDR3 protein: CASSLDSTYEQYF; CDR3 DNA: TGTGCCAGCAGCCTTGACAGTACCTACGAGCAGTACTTC
D gene: TRBD1; V gene: TRBV5-5; clone size: NA; J gene: TRBJ2-2; CDR3 protein: CASSLIWPGTGTGELFF; CDR3 DNA: TGTGCCAGCAGCTTGATTTGGCCCGGGACAGGGACCGGGGAGCTGTTTTTT
D gene: TRBD1; V gene: TRBV6-1; clone size: NA; J gene: TRBJ1-1; CDR3 protein: CASSEMGQGAGGAFF; CDR3 DNA: TGTGCCAGCAGTGAAATGGGACAGGGGGCGGGCGGAGCTTTCTTT
D gene: NA; V gene: TRBV7-9; clone size: NA; J gene: TRBJ2-4; CDR3 protein: CASSSSPGPLAKNIQYF; CDR3 DNA: TGTGCCAGCAGTTCTTCTCCGGGACCACTAGCCAAAAACATTCAGTACTTC
D gene: TRBD1; V gene: TRBV7-9; clone size: many; J gene: TRBJ2-5; CDR3 protein: CASSPTTGSEETQYF; CDR3 DNA: TGTGCCAGCAGCCCTACGACAGGGTCTGAAGAGACCCAGTACTTC
D gene: TRBD2; V gene: TRBV6-1; clone size: NA; J gene: TRBJ2-3; CDR3 protein: CASSGLTSGSTDTQYF; CDR3 DNA: TGTGCCAGCAGTGGGCTCACTAGCGGTAGCACAGATACGCAGTATTTT
D gene: NA; V gene: TRBV30; clone size: NA; J gene: TRBJ1-4; CDR3 protein: CAWGRSENEKLFF; CDR3 DNA: TGTGCCTGGGGGAGGTCTGAGAATGAAAAACTGTTTTTT